These T cell receptor beta chains were read from a single sample in a study of cytomegalovirus exposure and HLA in healthy donors. This table comes from immunoSEQ multiplex PCR, and its TCRdb copy is limited to in-frame clones, with some not included. The sample consists of some 100,000 clones, 70% to 85% of them appearing once. The specimen was PBMCs. The receptors shown here come from a man aged 45-60 years in good health and CMV-seropositive. Both conserved end residues are part of each CDR3. A D gene is named only where the DNA matches it firmly. Expanded clones get a size class; other rows say once, few or many, or leave the size out.

clone_size: -; j_call: TRBJ2-7; v_call: TRBV14; d_call: TRBD1; cdr3_aa: CASSYRGNSGWQYF; cdr3_nt: TGTGCCAGCAGTTACAGGGGTAATTCCGGATGGCAGTACTTC
clone_size: medium-sized; j_call: TRBJ1-1; v_call: TRBV28; d_call: -; cdr3_aa: CASSLDRDLGGTEAFF; cdr3_nt: TGTGCCAGCAGTTTAGACCGGGACCTCGGGGGAACTGAAGCTTTCTTT
clone_size: few; j_call: TRBJ2-7; v_call: TRBV5-1; d_call: TRBD1; cdr3_aa: CASSTGTGGALYF; cdr3_nt: TGCGCCAGCAGCACCGGGACAGGGGGCGCCCTATACTTC
clone_size: -; j_call: TRBJ1-4; v_call: TRBV19; d_call: TRBD1; cdr3_aa: CASRVRGTVEKLFF; cdr3_nt: TGTGCCAGTAGGGTTCGAGGGACAGTTGAAAAACTGTTTTTT
clone_size: few; j_call: TRBJ2-3; v_call: TRBV5-1; d_call: TRBD1; cdr3_aa: CASCQGAHSTDTQYF; cdr3_nt: TGCGCCAGCTGTCAGGGGGCCCATAGCACAGATACGCAGTATTTT
clone_size: -; j_call: TRBJ2-3; v_call: TRBV5-4; d_call: -; cdr3_aa: CASSLGGAGPGDTQYF; cdr3_nt: TGTGCCAGCAGCTTGGGAGGAGCAGGGCCCGGGGATACGCAGTATTTT
clone_size: -; j_call: TRBJ2-7; v_call: TRBV29-1; d_call: TRBD2; cdr3_aa: CSVSAGASYEQYF; cdr3_nt: TGCAGCGTCTCAGCGGGAGCCTCCTACGAGCAGTACTTC
clone_size: -; j_call: TRBJ2-7; v_call: TRBV27; d_call: -; cdr3_aa: CATSGRLGQPGSYEQYF; cdr3_nt: TGTGCCACCTCGGGGAGGTTGGGACAGCCGGGGTCCTACGAGCAGTACTTC
clone_size: once; j_call: TRBJ1-5; v_call: TRBV2; d_call: -; cdr3_aa: CASSGGQGMFQPQHF; cdr3_nt: TGTGCCAGCAGTGGGGGTCAGGGAATGTTTCAGCCCCAGCATTTT
clone_size: once; j_call: TRBJ2-5; v_call: TRBV5-1; d_call: TRBD2; cdr3_aa: CASSLVEGGKTQYF; cdr3_nt: TGCGCCAGCAGCTTGGTGGAGGGAGGGAAGACCCAGTACTTC
clone_size: -; j_call: TRBJ1-2; v_call: TRBV9; d_call: -; cdr3_aa: CASSVLGGYGYTF; cdr3_nt: TGTGCCAGCAGCGTTTTAGGGGGCTATGGCTACACCTTC
clone_size: few; j_call: TRBJ2-7; v_call: TRBV6-5; d_call: TRBD2; cdr3_aa: CASTGPSGAPYEQYF; cdr3_nt: TGTGCCAGCACCGGACCTAGCGGGGCCCCATACGAGCAGTACTTC
clone_size: -; j_call: TRBJ1-3; v_call: TRBV7-9; d_call: TRBD1; cdr3_aa: CASSSDRVAGNTIYF; cdr3_nt: TGTGCCAGCAGCTCGGACAGGGTCGCCGGAAACACCATATATTTT
clone_size: -; j_call: TRBJ2-1; v_call: TRBV5-6; d_call: TRBD2; cdr3_aa: CASSFTPSAGGLYNEQFF; cdr3_nt: TGTGCCAGCAGCTTCACCCCGTCAGCGGGGGGACTCTACAATGAGCAGTTCTTC
clone_size: -; j_call: TRBJ2-7; v_call: TRBV2; d_call: TRBD1; cdr3_aa: CASKGQGKVYEQYF; cdr3_nt: TGTGCCAGCAAGGGACAGGGTAAAGTCTACGAGCAGTACTTC
clone_size: -; j_call: TRBJ1-3; v_call: TRBV2; d_call: -; cdr3_aa: CASSRGGRNSGNTIYF; cdr3_nt: TGTGCCAGCAGTCGTGGAGGGCGAAACTCTGGAAACACCATATATTTT
clone_size: -; j_call: TRBJ1-6; v_call: TRBV5-6; d_call: -; cdr3_aa: CASTQGIGSPLHF; cdr3_nt: TGTGCCAGTACCCAGGGAATTGGCTCACCCCTCCACTTT
clone_size: once; j_call: TRBJ1-1; v_call: TRBV5-1; d_call: TRBD1; cdr3_aa: CASSQGGSNTEAFF; cdr3_nt: TGCGCCAGCAGCCAGGGGGGATCGAACACTGAAGCTTTCTTT
clone_size: few; j_call: TRBJ2-7; v_call: TRBV7-2; d_call: -; cdr3_aa: CASSLMAGPSYEQYF; cdr3_nt: TGTGCCAGCAGCTTAATGGCGGGACCCTCCTACGAGCAGTACTTC
clone_size: -; j_call: TRBJ1-5; v_call: TRBV21-1; d_call: -; cdr3_aa: CASSRGRPESNQPQHF; cdr3_nt: TGTGCCAGCAGTAGGGGCCGACCGGAGAGCAATCAGCCCCAGCATTTT
clone_size: -; j_call: TRBJ1-2; v_call: TRBV6-1; d_call: TRBD1; cdr3_aa: CASSDLDRGYGYTF; cdr3_nt: TGTGCCAGCAGTGACTTGGACAGGGGGTATGGCTACACCTTC
clone_size: once; j_call: TRBJ1-1; v_call: TRBV6-5; d_call: -; cdr3_aa: CASSYRGILNTEAFF; cdr3_nt: TGTGCCAGCAGTTACCGGGGTATCCTGAACACTGAAGCTTTCTTT
clone_size: -; j_call: TRBJ2-7; v_call: TRBV5-1; d_call: TRBD1; cdr3_aa: CASSTSPGQGAEQYF; cdr3_nt: TGCGCCAGCAGTACGAGCCCGGGACAGGGAGCCGAGCAGTACTTC
clone_size: -; j_call: TRBJ2-7; v_call: TRBV6-1; d_call: -; cdr3_aa: CASSESGHNYEQYF; cdr3_nt: TGTGCCAGCAGTGAATCTGGACACAACTACGAGCAGTACTTC
clone_size: -; j_call: TRBJ2-2; v_call: TRBV6-4; d_call: -; cdr3_aa: CASRNAGLSGTGELFF; cdr3_nt: TGTGCCAGCAGAAACGCAGGGCTCTCGGGCACCGGGGAGCTGTTTTTT
clone_size: -; j_call: TRBJ2-5; v_call: TRBV5-6; d_call: -; cdr3_aa: CASSLGLVRPETQYF; cdr3_nt: TGTGCCAGCAGCTTGGGACTAGTACGCCCCGAGACCCAGTACTTC
clone_size: -; j_call: TRBJ2-7; v_call: TRBV6-5; d_call: -; cdr3_aa: CASSYSLGEGEQYF; cdr3_nt: TGTGCCAGCAGTTACTCGCTGGGAGAGGGCGAGCAGTACTTC